The 29 T cell receptor beta chains below come from one sample, sequenced in a study of human T cells and chemical hapten exposure. TCRdb passed the RACE reads through MiXCR, listing each CDR3 protein once. The sample has 35,000 to 55,000 distinct CDR3 sequences; 3.5% to 4% are singletons. This sample's time point: healthy volunteer bleed at 6 weeks. The total RNA was obtained from whole blood that was not fractionated. Sequencing was carried out using whole blood. The receptors come from a human donor in good health. Some clones in this sample may be carry-over from other donors' samples.

The sample holds many counts of this clonotype. The V call is TRBV12-3 or TRBV12-4, the J call TRBJ2-2; a weak D match, TRBD1 (5 bases). CDR3 size: 12 residues. Trimming took off 6 bases at V and 7 bases at J, with 9 bases between the two ends. CDR3 bases: TGTGCCAGCAGCCAAACAGGCGGGGAGCTGTTTTTT. Its protein is CASSQTGGELFF.

In its sample, this clonotype was seen many times. The J gene is TRBJ2-3, the V gene TRBV18; D is possibly TRBD1 (6 bases). This CDR3 has 13 amino acids. The germline V gene has CDR1 KGHSH and CDR2 LQKENI. Trimming took off 8 bases at V and 1 base at J, with 10 bases between the two ends. The CDR3 sequence is CASQGTRTDTQYF. CDR3 bases: TGTGCCAGCCAGGGGACCCGCACAGATACGCAGTATTTT.

This clonotype was counted many times. J is TRBJ2-7 and V is TRBV5-1, with D possibly TRBD2 on 5 matching bases. The ends were cut back, 0 bases at V and 4 bases at J, with 11 bases in the middle. The germline gives CDR1 SGHRS, CDR2 YFSETQ. The CDR3 runs 14 residues. CDR3 in amino acids: CASSLGGPWYEQYF. The DNA of the CDR3 is TGCGCCAGCAGCTTGGGAGGGCCTTGGTACGAGCAGTACTTC.

This clonotype was picked up many times. V and J are TRBV27 and TRBJ2-7, with 8 bases aligning to TRBD1. The CDR3 spans 14 residues. V was pared by 5 bases and J by 0 bases, with 3 bases of the junction left unmatched. Germline assignment: CDR1 MNHEY and CDR2 SMNVEV (reference sequence). CDR3 nucleotide sequence: TGTGCCAGCAGTCGGACAGGGAACTCCTACGAGCAGTACTTC. It specifies CASSRTGNSYEQYF.

This clonotype was recorded at least ten times. V is TRBV15 and J is TRBJ2-5; 8 nucleotides match TRBD1. This CDR3 has 15 residues. Trimming took 1 base from V and 5 from J; bases not matched to a gene: 6. CDR1 is LNHNV and CDR2 is YYDKDF in the germline V gene (reference sequence). The CDR3: CATSRVPGGFETQYF. CDR3 DNA sequence: TGTGCCACCAGCAGAGTCCCAGGGGGCTTTGAGACCCAGTACTTC.

A few counts support this clonotype. V usage is TRBV4-2 and J usage is TRBJ1-5; no clear D gene. CDR3 length: 16 residues. Per germline, CDR1 LGHNA and CDR2 YNFKEQ. Deletions cut 0 bases from V and 0 bases from J, with 9 bases between. CDR3 DNA sequence: TGTGCCAGCAGCCAAGATTGGCGGAATAGCAATCAGCCCCAGCATTTT. Protein product: CASSQDWRNSNQPQHF.

This clonotype appeared many times. This chain joins TRBV4-1 and TRBJ2-3; 10 positions match TRBD2. The CDR3 spans 19 residues. The V gene end was trimmed by 0 bases and the J gene end by 0 bases; junction bases not matched to a gene: 9. Per the germline V gene, CDR1 is MGHRA and CDR2 is YSYEKL. The CDR3 coding sequence is TGCGCCAGCAGCCAAGAAGGCCGGAGCGGGAGGGCCAGCACAGATACGCAGTATTTT. Translation gives CASSQEGRSGRASTDTQYF.

This clonotype appeared many times. The J gene is TRBJ2-7, the V gene TRBV7-8; D unclear. The CDR3 extends over 14 amino acids. The V and J ends lost 5 bases and 7 bases respectively, with 18 bases between them. Germline assignment: CDR1 SGHVS and CDR2 FQNEAQ. The CDR3 loop reads CASSPALDAFEQYF. The CDR3 DNA sequence: TGTGCCAGCAGCCCCGCCCTGGACGCGTTTGAGCAGTACTTC.

The CDR3 DNA reads as TGCGCCAGCAGCCAAGATCTAGGACAGGGAAGCCAGCCCCAGCATTTT. It codes for CASSQDLGQGSQPQHF. V and J are TRBV4-1 and TRBJ1-5; TRBD1 aligns across 8 bases. V lost 0 bases to trimming and J lost 7 bases; unmatched junction nucleotides: 8. The CDR3 is made up of 16 amino acids. The germline gives CDR1 MGHRA, CDR2 YSYEKL.

This sequence joins TRBV5-1 and TRBJ2-7; possibly TRBD2 for D (6 bases). Germline V gene lookup returns CDR1 SGHRS and CDR2 YFSETQ. This CDR3 is 13 amino acids long. The germline V and J ends were trimmed by 2 bases and 7 bases, with 13 bases remaining between them. The CDR3 spells CASSFTGVGEQYF. DNA of the CDR3: TGCGCCAGCAGCTTTACGGGAGTTGGAGAGCAGTACTTC. The variable domain in full, with the rest retrieved from reference TRBV5-1 and TRBJ2-7, is KAGVTQTPRYLIKTRGQQVTLSCSPISGHRSVSWYQQTPGQGLQFLFEYFSETQRNKGNFPGRFSGRQFSNSRSEMNVSTLELGDSALYLCASSFTGVGEQYFGPGTRLTVT.

This clonotype was picked up many times. The chain uses TRBV28 and TRBJ1-2, with TRBD1 matching over 7 bases. J was trimmed by 3 bases and V by 5 bases; bases with no gene match: 9. CDR1 MDHEN and CDR2 SYDVKM come from the germline V gene. CDR3 length: 15 amino acids. CDR3: CASSPTGQVYYGYTF. In nucleotides, the CDR3 is TGTGCCAGCAGTCCCACCGGACAGGTCTACTATGGCTACACCTTC.

This clonotype was seen ten or more times. The rearrangement uses TRBV29-1 and TRBJ2-3; D might be TRBD2 (6 bases). V was cut by 4 bases and J by 4 bases, with 9 bases left in between. CDR3 length: 12 amino acids. CDR1 and CDR2 (germline): SQVTM, ANQGSEA. Written as DNA, the CDR3 is TGCAGCGTTGGGAGGGGCGCAGATACGCAGTATTTT. This encodes CSVGRGADTQYF.

This clonotype was counted many times. This chain links TRBV28 with TRBJ1-2, with 7 bases aligning to TRBD1. V was clipped by 6 bases and J by 8 bases; unmatched bases: 9. The germline CDR1 and CDR2 sequences are MDHEN and SYDVKM. The CDR3 length is 13 residues. The chain's CDR3 is CASRSGTVAGYTF. DNA for the CDR3: TGTGCCAGCAGATCCGGGACAGTGGCAGGCTACACCTTC.

This clonotype has ten or more counts. The chain couples TRBV7-8 to TRBJ2-7; the D gene is possibly TRBD2 (6 bases). CDR1 and CDR2 (germline): SGHVS, FQNEAQ. CDR3 length equals 14 residues. V lost 0 bases, J lost 6 bases, and 12 bases lay in between. This CDR3 is CASSLAKLAVEQYF. CDR3 DNA sequence: TGTGCCAGCAGCTTAGCCAAATTAGCGGTCGAGCAGTACTTC. Supplemented by reference TRBV7-8 and TRBJ2-7, the full variable domain reads GAGVSQSPRYKVAKRGQDVALRCDPISGHVSLFWYQQALGQGPEFLTYFQNEAQLDKSGLPSDRFFAERPEGSVSTLKIQRTQQEDSAVYLCASSLAKLAVEQYFGPGTRLTVT.

The table lists this clonotype with many counts. V is TRBV6-6 and J is TRBJ1-1; D is possibly TRBD1 (6 bases). The CDR3 is made up of 15 amino acids. Germline lookup yields CDR1 MNHNY and CDR2 SVGAGI (reference sequence). V was shortened by 2 bases and J by 1 base, with 11 bases between the two germline ends. The CDR3 loop reads CASSYPHRENTEAFF. CDR3 in DNA: TGTGCCAGCAGTTACCCTCACAGGGAGAACACTGAAGCTTTCTTT.

Notes on this clonotype: This could be a read error, since a much larger clone is one nucleotide away. The chain carries TRBV28 and TRBJ2-1; D not certain. This CDR3 spans 14 amino acids. The germline V gene encodes CDR1 MDHEN and CDR2 SYDVKM. Trimming shortened V by 7 bases and J by 0 bases, and 10 bases separated the two germline ends. CDR3 sequence (DNA): TGTGCCAGCAATCTCTATAGCTCCTACAATGAGCAGTTCTTC. The encoded protein is CASNLYSSYNEQFF.

This clonotype was observed at least ten times. The chain is built from TRBV10-3 and TRBJ2-3; D unresolved. This CDR3 has 14 residues. From germline, CDR1 is ENHRY and CDR2 SYGVKD. V lost 6 bases and J lost 1, with 11 bases in between. Written as DNA, the CDR3 is TGTGCCATCAGGCCCCCGGGCCGCACAGATACGCAGTATTTT. Translating gives CAIRPPGRTDTQYF.

This clonotype came up many times. The V call is TRBV27, the J call TRBJ2-7; D not resolved. The CDR3 contains 17 residues. Trimming left V 8 bases short and J 0 bases short, with 23 bases between. Germline CDR1 is MNHEY and CDR2 is SMNVEV (reference sequence). The CDR3 spells CASPKRGPVERSYEQYF. CDR3 bases: TGTGCCAGCCCAAAGCGCGGCCCCGTGGAACGCTCCTACGAGCAGTACTTC.

This clonotype appeared many times. This chain connects TRBV4-1 to TRBJ2-1; the match to TRBD1 covers 7 bases. Trimming took 0 bases from V and 2 from J; bases not matched to a gene: 1. Per the germline V gene, CDR1 is MGHRA and CDR2 is YSYEKL. The CDR3 has 15 residues. Here the CDR3 reads CASSQETGPYNEQFF. CDR3 nucleotides: TGCGCCAGCAGCCAAGAGACAGGGCCCTACAATGAGCAGTTCTTC.

This clonotype was picked up many times. The V call is TRBV27, the J call TRBJ2-1; D gene ambiguous. Looked up from germline, CDR1 is MNHEY and CDR2 is SMNVEV (reference sequence). Trimming removed 2 bases at V and 8 bases at J, with 10 bases between. CDR3 length: 13 residues. The CDR3 region is CASSLLRGYEQFF. The CDR3 coding sequence is TGTGCCAGCAGTTTACTGCGTGGGTATGAGCAGTTCTTC.

The gene calls are TRBV2 and TRBJ1-1; maybe TRBD1 (6 bases). The germline gives CDR1 SNHLY, CDR2 FYNNEI. The CDR3 loop spans 14 amino acids. V was pared by 6 bases and J by 0 bases, with 11 bases between. The CDR3 region has the DNA TGTGCCAGCAGGCCACAGGGAATGAACACTGAAGCTTTCTTT. Translated, it gives CASRPQGMNTEAFF.

This clonotype was recorded at least ten times. In DNA, the CDR3 is TGTGCCAGCAGCCAAGATGAAGACTACAATGAGCAGTTCTTC. This translates into CASSQDEDYNEQFF. The V and J genes are TRBV3-1 and TRBJ2-1; D uncertain. V was cut by 0 bases and J by 3 bases, with 6 bases left in between. CDR3 length equals 14 residues. The V gene's germline CDR1 is LGHDT and CDR2 YNNKEL (reference sequence).

This clonotype has ten or more counts. The V gene is TRBV11-2, the J gene TRBJ2-7; TRBD1 matches at 7 bases. The germline gives CDR1 SGHAT, CDR2 FQNNGV. The ends lost 4 bases at V and 5 bases at J; junction bases unmatched: 8. The CDR3 totals 14 residues. DNA for the CDR3: TGTGCCAGCAGCTCCCGGGGACAGAGCGACGAGCAGTACTTC. It specifies CASSSRGQSDEQYF.

The chain carries TRBV7-2 and TRBJ2-3; 7 bases agree with TRBD2. Losses at the gene ends were 1 base for V and 3 bases for J; bases not matched to a gene: 13. The V gene's germline CDR1 is SGHTA and CDR2 FQGNSA. The CDR3 extends over 18 amino acids. The CDR3 protein is CASSLDHRREGRTDTQYF. CDR3 bases: TGTGCCAGCAGCTTAGACCACCGGAGGGAGGGCCGGACAGATACGCAGTATTTT.

This clonotype has at least ten counts. The CDR3 DNA reads as TGCGCCAGCAGTGAGTCCCCCTTAGCGGGAGGGCGCTACGAGCAGTACTTC. Translation gives CASSESPLAGGRYEQYF. This chain links TRBV10-1 with TRBJ2-7; 11 bases line up with TRBD2. The CDR3 has 17 residues. The V gene's germline CDR1 is WNHNN and CDR2 SYGVQD (reference sequence). With 0 bases clipped from V and 3 bases from J, the junction kept 7 bases outside the gene matches.

This clonotype appeared a few times. The V and J genes are TRBV28 and TRBJ1-1, with D unresolved. Trimming left V 6 bases short and J 10 bases short, with 12 bases between. CDR1 and CDR2 (germline): MDHEN, SYDVKM. CDR3 length equals 11 residues. The CDR3 bases are TGTGCCAGCAGCCCTGCCCTTCCAGCTTTCTTT. It specifies CASSPALPAFF.

Ten or more counts support this clonotype. This chain links TRBV5-1 with TRBJ2-3; D is perhaps TRBD2 (5 bases). The length of the CDR3 is 15 residues. Germline V gene lookup returns CDR1 SGHRS and CDR2 YFSETQ. Between the trimmed V and J ends, which lost 5 bases and 5 bases, there was a span of 18 bases. CDR3 region: CASSSLAIRRDTQYF. For the CDR3, the DNA is TGCGCCAGCAGTTCCCTAGCCATCCGAAGAGATACGCAGTATTTT.

This clonotype was counted ten times or more. The gene calls are TRBV27 and TRBJ2-4; TRBD1 matches 10 bases. The CDR3 contains 14 residues. Germline CDR1 MNHEY, CDR2 SMNVEV (reference sequence). V shed 8 bases and J 6 bases; nucleotides not matched to a gene: 7. The CDR3 DNA sequence: TGTGCCAGCCATCCGGGACAGGGGCTAAACATTCAGTACTTC. As protein: CASHPGQGLNIQYF.

This clonotype was seen ten or more times. The chain is built from TRBV4-1 and TRBJ2-7, with a tentative D call TRBD2 (6 bases). Germline V gene sequence: CDR1 MGHRA, CDR2 YSYEKL. Trimming pared 5 bases from V and 2 bases from J, leaving 16 bases between. The CDR3 is made up of 15 amino acids. CDR3 DNA: TGCGCCAGCAGCATTGGAGGGCTAGCGACCTACGAGCAGTACTTC. It codes for CASSIGGLATYEQYF.